This TCR beta chain originates from a study of blood T cell repertoires in COVID-19. Across about two dozen US areas, participants ranged in age from about 18 to 90 years. Allocation to cohorts depended on clinical history reported by the participants. Those designated as exposed participants met a COVID-19 case within 2 weeks before study entry. Per the authors' pipeline: How many nucleated cells were present was estimated from reference gene primer amplification. Here immunoSEQ multiplex PCR was the method, and the copy in TCRdb shows in-frame clones only, minus some. V, J and clone size are taken as reported in that table, and D and trimming were inferred from the DNA itself. The sample contains 200,000 or so clones, 80% to 90% of which appear only once. Per germline, CDR1 MGHRA and CDR2 YSYEKL. This CDR3 spans 13 amino acids. The germline V and J ends were trimmed by 0 bases and 13 bases, with 13 bases remaining between them.

The sequenced material came from PBMCs or T cells enriched from blood (not recorded which). This rearrangement joins TRBV4-1 to TRBJ1-5, with D unclear. This receptor was identified in a woman younger than 45 who had been exposed to COVID-19. The CDR3 reads CASSQESGVQQHF. As DNA, the CDR3 is TGCGCCAGCAGCCAAGAGTCGGGAGTTCAACAGCATTTT.